The sequence of this TCR beta chain was determined in a study of blood T cell repertoires in COVID-19. In the study overall: Donors in the United States, Italy and Spain gave samples during acute or convalescent COVID-19. The cDNA or gDNA used as material had been derived from T cells, B-cell-depleted T cells, or PBMCs.

Germline V lookup: CDR1 LNHDA, CDR2 SQIVND (reference sequence). The CDR3 sequence is 15 residues long. Trimming left V 5 bases short and J 2 bases short, with 13 bases between. Methods used by the authors: Researchers report that nucleated cell counts were estimated from reference gene primer amplification. Sequencing used immunoSEQ multiplex PCR; TCRdb keeps in-frame clones, though not all of them. Clone size and V and J calls were adopted from that table, with D and trimming inferred from the DNA. The data hold 150,000 or so clones, with roughly 78% observed a single time. The receptor was derived from a human donor with acute or convalescent COVID-19. The donor label of this sample is uncertain. J is TRBJ2-1 and V is TRBV19; D gene ambiguous. Sequenced sample: peripheral blood. The DNA for the CDR3 is TGTGCCAGTAGTCCGGAAGTACGGGCCTACAATGAGCAGTTCTTC. Its translation is CASSPEVRAYNEQFF.